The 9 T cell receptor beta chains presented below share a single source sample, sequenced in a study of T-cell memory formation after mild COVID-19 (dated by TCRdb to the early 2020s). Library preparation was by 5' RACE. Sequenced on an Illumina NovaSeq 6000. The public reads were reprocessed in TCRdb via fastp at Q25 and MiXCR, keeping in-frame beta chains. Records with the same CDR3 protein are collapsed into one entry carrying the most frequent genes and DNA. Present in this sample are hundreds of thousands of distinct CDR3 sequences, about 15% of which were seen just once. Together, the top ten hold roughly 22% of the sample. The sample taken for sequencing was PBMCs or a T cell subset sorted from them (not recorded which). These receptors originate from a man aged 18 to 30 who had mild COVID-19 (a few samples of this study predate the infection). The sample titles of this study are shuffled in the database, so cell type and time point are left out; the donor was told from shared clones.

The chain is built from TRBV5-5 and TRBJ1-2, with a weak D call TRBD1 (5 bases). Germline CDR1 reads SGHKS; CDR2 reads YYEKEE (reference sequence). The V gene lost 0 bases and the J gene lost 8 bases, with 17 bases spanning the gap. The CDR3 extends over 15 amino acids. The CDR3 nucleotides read TGTGCCAGCAGCTTGGAACAGGCGGGCCGAGGAGGCTACACCTTC. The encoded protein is CASSLEQAGRGGYTF.

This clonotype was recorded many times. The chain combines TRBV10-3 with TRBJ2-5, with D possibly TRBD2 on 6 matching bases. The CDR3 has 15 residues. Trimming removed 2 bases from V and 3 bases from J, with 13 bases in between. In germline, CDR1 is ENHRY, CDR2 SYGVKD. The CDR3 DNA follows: TGTGCCATCAGTGAGCCCGGGCGCGGGAAAGAGACCCAGTACTTC. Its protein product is CAISEPGRGKETQYF.

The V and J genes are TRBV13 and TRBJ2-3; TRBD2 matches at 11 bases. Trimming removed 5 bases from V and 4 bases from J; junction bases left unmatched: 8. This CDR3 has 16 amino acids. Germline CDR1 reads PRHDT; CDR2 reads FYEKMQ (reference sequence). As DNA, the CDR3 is TGTGCCAGCAGCAGTTTGGGACTAGCGGACCCAGATACGCAGTATTTT. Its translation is CASSSLGLADPDTQYF.

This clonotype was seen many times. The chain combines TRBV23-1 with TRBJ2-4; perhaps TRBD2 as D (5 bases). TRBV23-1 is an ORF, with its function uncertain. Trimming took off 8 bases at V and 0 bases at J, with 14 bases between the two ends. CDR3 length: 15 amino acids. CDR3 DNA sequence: TGCGCCAGCTTGAGACTACTTTCAGCCAAAAACATTCAGTACTTC. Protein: CASLRLLSAKNIQYF.

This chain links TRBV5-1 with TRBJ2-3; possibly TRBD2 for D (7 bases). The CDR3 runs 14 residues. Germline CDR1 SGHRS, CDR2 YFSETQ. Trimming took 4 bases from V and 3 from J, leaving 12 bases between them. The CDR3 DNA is TGCGCCAGCAGCGGGGGGGCACAAACAGATACGCAGTATTTT. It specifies CASSGGAQTDTQYF.

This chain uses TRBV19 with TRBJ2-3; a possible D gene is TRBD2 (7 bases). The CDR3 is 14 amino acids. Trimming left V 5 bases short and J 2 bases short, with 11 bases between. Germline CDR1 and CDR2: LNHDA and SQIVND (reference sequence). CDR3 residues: CASSGGGLTDTQYF. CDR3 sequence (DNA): TGTGCCAGTAGTGGCGGGGGCCTCACAGATACGCAGTATTTT.

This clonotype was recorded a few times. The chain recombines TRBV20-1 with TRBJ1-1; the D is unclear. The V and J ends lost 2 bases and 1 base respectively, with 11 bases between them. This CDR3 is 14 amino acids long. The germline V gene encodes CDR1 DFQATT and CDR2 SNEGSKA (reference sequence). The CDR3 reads CSARLHYRNTEAFF. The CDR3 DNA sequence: TGCAGTGCTAGATTGCATTACCGGAACACTGAAGCTTTCTTT.

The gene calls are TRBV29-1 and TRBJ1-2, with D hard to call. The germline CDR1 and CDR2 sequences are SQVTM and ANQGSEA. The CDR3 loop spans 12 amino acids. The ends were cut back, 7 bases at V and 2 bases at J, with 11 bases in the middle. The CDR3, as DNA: TGCAGCGCATTGATACAGAACTATGGCTACACCTTC. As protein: CSALIQNYGYTF.

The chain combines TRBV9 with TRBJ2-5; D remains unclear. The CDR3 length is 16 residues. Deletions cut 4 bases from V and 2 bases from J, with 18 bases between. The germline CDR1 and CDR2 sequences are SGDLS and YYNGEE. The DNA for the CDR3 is TGTGCCAGCAGCCCCTTGGGGATGCTCCTTCAAGAGACCCAGTACTTC. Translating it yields CASSPLGMLLQETQYF.